Following are 23 T cell receptor beta chains from one sample sequenced in a study of cytomegalovirus exposure and HLA in healthy donors (dated by TCRdb to 2015 to 2018). The library was prepared using the immunoSEQ multiplex PCR assay. For the multiplex PCR, a mixture combining 60 forward primers for TCR Vbeta segments and 13 reverse primers for TCR Jbeta segments was used. TCRdb obtained this table from immuneACCESS and retained in-frame rearrangements with V and J assigned. These tables miss some clones; where compared with another copy, unresolved V genes account for less than half of the shortfall, and the remainder is unexplained. The sample profile shows roughly 200,000 clones; about four fifths of them were found once. Jointly, the top ten make up around 2.6% of the sample. Source material: PBMCs. These receptors came from a female donor in good health and CMV-seronegative.

The V and J genes are TRBV4-1 and TRBJ1-2, with TRBD1 matching 7 bases. The junction had 12 bases not matched to a gene; V was cut back by 0 bases and J by 8 bases. The germline CDR1 and CDR2 sequences are MGHRA and YSYEKL. The CDR3 runs to 16 residues. Here the CDR3 reads CASSQDSAGGSIGYTF. The CDR3 DNA reads TGCGCCAGCAGCCAAGACTCCGCAGGGGGGTCAATAGGCTACACCTTC.

This chain uses TRBV10-2 with TRBJ2-5; TRBD1 might be the D (5 bases). The CDR3 runs 14 residues. Germline CDR1 and CDR2: WSHSY and SAAADI. Trimming took off 3 bases at V and 5 bases at J, with 13 bases between the two ends. CDR3: CASSEQVGRETQYF. DNA of the CDR3: TGCGCCAGCAGTGAACAGGTGGGCCGGGAGACCCAGTACTTC.

The sample holds a few counts of this clone. The CDR3 DNA follows: TGTGCCAGCAGTCCCCCGGACAGGGGGCGTAAAGGCTACACCTTC. Encoded protein: CASSPPDRGRKGYTF. The chain uses TRBV28 and TRBJ1-2; 11 nucleotides agree with TRBD1. There are 15 residues in the CDR3. CDR1 and CDR2 from the germline V gene are MDHEN and SYDVKM. The V gene end was trimmed by 5 bases and the J gene end by 8 bases; junction bases not matched to a gene: 10.

The chain links TRBV11-3 to TRBJ2-2; tentatively, D is TRBD2 (7 bases). CDR3 length: 16 amino acids. Trimming shortened V by 4 bases and J by 6 bases, and 18 bases separated the two germline ends. Germline-derived CDR1 and CDR2 are SGHNT and YENEEA. The CDR3 region is CASSWGGAVGSGELFF. The CDR3 DNA sequence: TGTGCCAGCAGCTGGGGGGGCGCCGTTGGGTCCGGGGAGCTGTTTTTT.

The rearrangement uses TRBV9 and TRBJ2-3, with TRBD1 identical over 7 bases. Germline values: CDR1 SGDLS, CDR2 YYNGEE. V gave up 3 bases and J gave up 4 bases; unmatched junction bases: 5. This CDR3 is 14 amino acids long. CDR3 region: CASSALTGADTQYF. CDR3 in DNA: TGTGCCAGCAGCGCCCTTACAGGGGCAGATACGCAGTATTTT.

This chain joins TRBV7-9 and TRBJ1-1; D is perhaps TRBD1 (5 bases). V lost 1 base to trimming and J lost 10 bases, with 13 bases between them. The CDR3 has 13 amino acids. Germline assignment: CDR1 SEHNR and CDR2 FQNEAQ (reference sequence). The DNA for the CDR3 is TGTGCCAGCAGCTTAGTTCAAAGGGGAGGAGCTTTCTTT. It specifies CASSLVQRGGAFF.

As regards this clone: At the DNA level, this CDR3 is encoded by other sequences in the same sample as well. This chain uses TRBV7-6 with TRBJ2-3; 8 nucleotides line up with TRBD2. V shed 1 base, J shed 0 bases, and the junction held 3 bases outside the gene matches. The CDR3 loop spans 16 amino acids. Germline V gives CDR1 SGHVS, CDR2 FNYEAQ. This CDR3 is CASSLGAGGSTDTQYF. The CDR3 DNA is TGTGCCAGCAGCTTAGGGGCGGGGGGCAGCACAGATACGCAGTATTTT.

The chain uses TRBV6-1 and TRBJ1-6; D is unclear. The V gene's germline CDR1 is MNHNS and CDR2 SASEGT. With 4 bases removed from V and 3 bases from J, the gap between germline ends came to 7 bases. The CDR3 runs 14 residues. In DNA, the CDR3 is TGTGCCAGCAGTGCAGGACTCTATAATTCACCCCTCCACTTT. Translation gives CASSAGLYNSPLHF.

CDR3 residues: CASSGQGRETGNNEQFF. Written as DNA, the CDR3 is TGTGCCAGCAGCGGCCAGGGACGCGAGACAGGGAACAATGAGCAGTTCTTC. V usage is TRBV11-3 and J usage is TRBJ2-1; 7 positions match TRBD1. After removal of 5 bases from V and 5 bases from J, the junction contained 15 bases not matched to a gene. Germline V gene sequence: CDR1 SGHNT, CDR2 YENEEA. This CDR3 is 17 amino acids long. Complete variable domain (other parts from reference TRBV11-3 and TRBJ2-1): EAGVVQSPRYKIIEKKQPVAFWCNPISGHNTLYWYLQNLGQGPELLIRYENEEAVDDSQLPKDRFSAERLKGVDSTLKIQPAELGDSAVYLCASSGQGRETGNNEQFFGPGTRLTVL.

V usage is TRBV28 and J usage is TRBJ2-7; TRBD1 is a possible D gene (8 bases). V lost 2 bases, J lost 7 bases, and 15 bases lay in between. CDR3 length: 14 amino acids. Germline values: CDR1 MDHEN, CDR2 SYDVKM. As DNA, the CDR3 is TGTGCCAGCAGTTTAGTTCTACAGGGGGGGGAGCAGTACTTC. Protein: CASSLVLQGGEQYF.

V usage is TRBV28 and J usage is TRBJ2-1; TRBD1 is a possible D gene (6 bases). Looked up from germline, CDR1 is MDHEN and CDR2 is SYDVKM. The ends were cut back, 8 bases at V and 7 bases at J, with 12 bases in the middle. This CDR3 comprises 12 residues. CDR3 in amino acids: CASQLQGNEQFF. CDR3 DNA: TGTGCCAGCCAATTACAGGGAAATGAGCAGTTCTTC.

The CDR3 loop is CASSPRFANEQFF. Here the CDR3 DNA reads TGTGCCAGCAGTCCGCGGTTCGCCAATGAGCAGTTCTTC. The V call is TRBV27, the J call TRBJ2-1; D ambiguous. Trimming pared 5 bases from V and 6 bases from J, leaving 11 bases between. The CDR3 covers 13 residues. Germline assignment: CDR1 MNHEY and CDR2 SMNVEV (reference sequence).

This clone occurred once. V usage is TRBV7-9 and J usage is TRBJ1-2; D call uncertain. The CDR3 length is 12 residues. Per the germline V gene, CDR1 is SEHNR and CDR2 is FQNEAQ (reference sequence). The ends were cut back, 4 bases at V and 5 bases at J, with 8 bases in the middle. CDR3 DNA: TGTGCCAGCAGCTCCGGGGAGTATGGCTACACCTTC. Translated: CASSSGEYGYTF.

The chain recombines TRBV2 with TRBJ1-2, with 7 bases matching TRBD1. Germline CDR1 reads SNHLY; CDR2 reads FYNNEI. This CDR3 is 15 amino acids long. V dropped 2 bases and J dropped 6; count of bases not matched to a gene: 9. CDR3 sequence: CASSEYTGTVHGYTF. The CDR3 DNA reads TGTGCCAGCAGTGAATATACCGGGACAGTACATGGCTACACCTTC.

V and J are TRBV18 and TRBJ1-5; a possible D gene is TRBD1 (6 bases). The CDR3 consists of 16 residues. The V gene lost 2 bases and the J gene lost 11 bases, with 22 bases spanning the gap. From germline, CDR1 is KGHSH and CDR2 LQKENI. The DNA of the CDR3 is TGTGCCAGCTCACCAACAGGGTTAAGAATTGGGAAGTCCCAGCATTTT. It codes for CASSPTGLRIGKSQHF. Filled out from reference TRBV18 and TRBJ1-5, the complete variable domain reads NAGVMQNPRHLVRRRGQEARLRCSPMKGHSHVYWYRQLPEEGLKFMVYLQKENIIDESGMPKERFSAEFPKEGPSILRIQQVVRGDSAAYFCASSPTGLRIGKSQHFGDGTRLSIL.

The chain employs TRBV28 and TRBJ2-3; no firm D call. V lost 1 base and J 0 bases, leaving 8 bases between the germline ends. CDR1 is MDHEN, CDR2 SYDVKM, per germline. The CDR3 loop spans 15 amino acids. CDR3 amino acids: CASSLSSPSTDTQYF. The CDR3 bases are TGTGCCAGCAGTTTATCGTCCCCTAGCACAGATACGCAGTATTTT.

The V gene is TRBV6-4, the J gene TRBJ2-1; 7 bases match TRBD2. The CDR3 consists of 16 residues. Trimming removed 4 bases from V and 0 bases from J; junction bases left unmatched: 6. Per germline, CDR1 MRHNA and CDR2 SNTAGT. The CDR3: CASSAWTSHSYNEQFF. CDR3 bases: TGTGCCAGCAGTGCCTGGACTAGTCACTCCTACAATGAGCAGTTCTTC.

Worth noting for this clone: Other nucleotide sequences from this sample produce the same CDR3. CDR3 amino acids: CASSVSSTDTQYF. The CDR3 bases are TGTGCCAGCAGCGTCTCCAGCACAGATACGCAGTATTTT. This chain links TRBV9 with TRBJ2-3; D is unresolved. Deletions cut 2 bases from V and 0 bases from J, with 4 bases between. There are 13 residues in the CDR3. In germline, CDR1 is SGDLS, CDR2 YYNGEE. The whole variable domain, remainder taken from reference TRBV9 and TRBJ2-3, is DSGVTQTPKHLITATGQRVTLRCSPRSGDLSVYWYQQSLDQGLQFLIQYYNGEERAKGNILERFSAQQFPDLHSELNLSSLELGDSALYFCASSVSSTDTQYFGPGTRLTVL.

The chain links TRBV7-8 to TRBJ2-1; 14 nucleotides line up with TRBD2. CDR3 length equals 14 residues. V was clipped by 7 bases and J by 9 bases; unmatched bases: 5. Germline V CDR1 and CDR2: SGHVS, FQNEAQ. Written as DNA, the CDR3 is TGTGCCAGCATTGGGACTAGCGGGAGTCTTGAGCAGTTCTTC. This sequence encodes CASIGTSGSLEQFF. Looking up the rest from reference TRBV7-8 and TRBJ2-1 gives the full variable domain: GAGVSQSPRYKVAKRGQDVALRCDPISGHVSLFWYQQALGQGPEFLTYFQNEAQLDKSGLPSDRFFAERPEGSVSTLKIQRTQQEDSAVYLCASIGTSGSLEQFFGPGTRLTVL.

The rearrangement links TRBV18 to TRBJ1-1, with D perhaps TRBD1 (5 bases). Trimming took 0 bases from V and 1 from J, leaving 12 bases between them. The CDR3 is made up of 16 amino acids. The germline V gene has CDR1 KGHSH and CDR2 LQKENI. This chain's CDR3 is CASSPPGGRANTEAFF. CDR3 coding DNA: TGTGCCAGCTCACCACCGGGGGGAAGGGCGAACACTGAAGCTTTCTTT.

The chain carries TRBV7-3 and TRBJ1-1; the match to TRBD1 covers 7 bases. Trimming cost V 5 bases and J 0 bases; bases outside gene matches: 12. The CDR3 covers 17 residues. Germline-derived CDR1 and CDR2 are SGHTA and FQGTGA. The DNA of the CDR3 is TGTGCCAGCAGCCGAAGGGGCAGGGGGAGAATGAACACTGAAGCTTTCTTT. It is translated as CASSRRGRGRMNTEAFF.

V gene TRBV18 combines with J gene TRBJ1-5, with no clear D. This CDR3 comprises 15 residues. V was clipped by 2 bases and J by 5 bases, with 13 bases between them. Per the germline V gene, CDR1 is KGHSH and CDR2 is LQKENI. The DNA of the CDR3 is TGTGCCAGCTCACCAGGTCGGGGTTGGGATCAGCCCCAGCATTTT. This gives the protein CASSPGRGWDQPQHF.

The J gene is TRBJ1-2, the V gene TRBV7-9; D might be TRBD1 (5 bases). The germline V gene encodes CDR1 SEHNR and CDR2 FQNEAQ (reference sequence). V was shortened by 2 bases and J by 5 bases, with 9 bases between the two germline ends. This CDR3 has 13 amino acids. CDR3 in amino acids: CASSLLTDYGYTF. CDR3 in DNA: TGTGCCAGCAGCTTACTGACAGATTATGGCTACACCTTC.